This T cell receptor (beta chain) originates from a study of PD-1 blockade in classical Hodgkin lymphoma. The time point: cycle 4 day 1 (C4D1), after more than 5 weeks of nivolumab. Each and every patient relapsed after autologous stem cell transplantation, and patients got differing brentuximab vedotin exposure. The CDR3 sequence is 13 residues long. V gave up 11 bases and J gave up 4 bases; unmatched junction bases: 5. Germline V gives CDR1 MNHEY, CDR2 SVGAGI. Generated by immunoSEQ multiplex PCR, the TCRdb table keeps only in-frame clones and is missing some. The table lists more than 90,000 clones, 78% of them singletons, with approximately 9% in the top ten.

This sequence joins TRBV6-5 and TRBJ1-6, with 7 bases identical to TRBD1. The TCR comes from a human donor with classical Hodgkin lymphoma. The sample here was peripheral blood mononuclear cells (PBMCs), taken before the fourth cycle of nivolumab. In DNA form, the CDR3 reads TGTGCCGCAAGACAGGGTTATAATTCACCCCTCCACTTT. As protein: CAARQGYNSPLHF.